Each of the 5 T cell receptor beta chains below was sequenced from the same sample in a study of T-cell reconstitution after alpha-beta-depleted transplantation in children (dated by TCRdb to 2016 to 2017). Libraries came from PCR. The reads were generated on an Illumina HiSeq 2500. TCR libraries were prepared with molecular barcoding, using unique molecular identifiers to normalize TCRbeta repertoire quantification. TCRdb ran its own pipeline on the public reads, namely fastp trimming at Q25 and MiXCR clone calling, and kept in-frame beta chains. CDR3 protein sequences are deduplicated, and each keeps its most common genes and DNA. The sample table shows some 840,000 distinct CDR3 sequences, and approximately 15% are seen once. The ten biggest clones cover under 6% of the sample. In light of the paper, this sample's treatment or condition label describes: allogeneic hematopoietic cell transplantation with graft depleted of TCRalphabeta T cells and CD19 B cells.

This specimen was PBMCs, mostly from graft donor cells, taken 360 days after TCRalphabeta/CD19-depleted stem cell transplant. The receptors were sampled from a male patient aged 10 to 17 who had a stem cell transplant for acute lymphoblastic leukemia, so the T cells may come from the graft donor.

This clonotype was detected many times. The V call is TRBV29-1, the J call TRBJ2-1; TRBD2 matches 11 bases. CDR3 length equals 13 residues. The germline V gene encodes CDR1 SQVTM and CDR2 ANQGSEA. CDR3: CSAGTSGYNEQFF. The CDR3 DNA is TGCAGTGCTGGGACTAGCGGATACAATGAGCAGTTCTTC.

This clonotype was detected ten times or more. The chain uses TRBV16 and TRBJ1-6; D is ambiguous. Germline CDR1 is KGHSY and CDR2 is FQNENV. V lost 3 bases and J 8 bases, leaving 8 bases between the germline ends. The CDR3 extends over 13 amino acids. In DNA form, the CDR3 reads TGTGCCAGCAGCCATGGTTTTTATTCACCCCTCCACTTT. Protein: CASSHGFYSPLHF.

The table lists this clonotype with many counts. The chain uses TRBV5-1 and TRBJ2-1; 10 nucleotides match TRBD1. Germline trimming cut 1 base from V and 8 bases from J; bases unmatched to any gene: 6. Germline values: CDR1 SGHRS, CDR2 YFSETQ. The CDR3 is 15 amino acids. Written as DNA, the CDR3 is TGCGCCAGCAGCTTGAAGACAGGGGGCCGGGATGAGCAGTTCTTC. This gives the protein CASSLKTGGRDEQFF.

This clonotype showed up just a few times. This chain uses TRBV9 with TRBJ1-4; 9 bases agree with TRBD1. V lost 3 bases to trimming and J lost 8 bases; unmatched junction nucleotides: 14. In germline, CDR1 is SGDLS, CDR2 YYNGEE. The CDR3 extends over 17 amino acids. The CDR3 sequence: CASSEGLQGAGTEKLFF. The CDR3 nucleotides read TGTGCCAGCAGCGAGGGCCTACAGGGGGCGGGGACGGAAAAACTGTTTTTT. Filled out from reference TRBV9 and TRBJ1-4, the complete variable domain reads DSGVTQTPKHLITATGQRVTLRCSPRSGDLSVYWYQQSLDQGLQFLIQYYNGEERAKGNILERFSAQQFPDLHSELNLSSLELGDSALYFCASSEGLQGAGTEKLFFGSGTQLSVL.

The table lists this clonotype with a few counts. The V gene is TRBV12-3 or TRBV12-4, the J gene TRBJ2-1; the D is unclear. The CDR3 runs 14 residues. Between the trimmed V and J ends, which lost 3 bases and 5 bases, there was a span of 11 bases. CDR3: CASSFTWRNNEQFF. In nucleotides, the CDR3 is TGTGCCAGCAGTTTCACCTGGCGGAACAATGAGCAGTTCTTC.